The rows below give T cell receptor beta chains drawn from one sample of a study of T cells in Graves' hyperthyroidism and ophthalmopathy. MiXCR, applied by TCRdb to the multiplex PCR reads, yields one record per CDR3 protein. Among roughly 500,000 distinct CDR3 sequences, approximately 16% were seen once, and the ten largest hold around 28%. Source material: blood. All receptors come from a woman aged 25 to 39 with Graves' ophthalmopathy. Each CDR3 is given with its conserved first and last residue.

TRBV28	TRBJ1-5	CASGTGLARDNQPQHF
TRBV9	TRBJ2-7	CASSVGLALSSYEQYF
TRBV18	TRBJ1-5	CASSPPSNQPQHF
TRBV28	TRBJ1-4	CASRQSGGHEKLFF
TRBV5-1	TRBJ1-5	CASSWDSTNQPQHF
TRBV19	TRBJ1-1	CASSRRRRTGRRNTEAFF
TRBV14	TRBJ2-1	CASSGRSPLWEQFF
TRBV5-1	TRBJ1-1	CASSFRGRAFF
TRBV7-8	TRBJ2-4	CASTKPTENIQYF
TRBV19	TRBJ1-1	CASSWDEDTEAFF
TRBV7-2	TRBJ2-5	CASSHPRFQETQYF
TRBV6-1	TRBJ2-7	CASSYRQRGDYEQYF
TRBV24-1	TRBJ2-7	CATSESTSGNPYEQYF
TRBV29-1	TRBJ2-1	CSGAGTGHPNEQFF
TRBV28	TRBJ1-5	CASSFEVRGQPQHF
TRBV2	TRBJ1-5	CASSRGTGQNQPQHF
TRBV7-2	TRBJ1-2	CANSLALQLNYGYTF
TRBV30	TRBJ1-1	CAWNSGNTEAFF